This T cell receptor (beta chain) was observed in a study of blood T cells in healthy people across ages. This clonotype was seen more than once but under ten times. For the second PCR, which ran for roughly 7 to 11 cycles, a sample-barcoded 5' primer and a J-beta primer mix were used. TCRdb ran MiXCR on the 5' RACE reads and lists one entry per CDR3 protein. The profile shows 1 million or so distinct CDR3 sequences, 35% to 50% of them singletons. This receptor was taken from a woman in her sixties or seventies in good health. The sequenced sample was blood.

DNA of the CDR3: TGTGCCAGCAGTAACCACAGGAGGAGCTCCTACGAGCAGTACTTC. The encoded protein is CASSNHRRSSYEQYF. The chain combines TRBV6-6 with TRBJ2-7; D tentatively reads TRBD1 or TRBD2 (5 bases each). CDR3 size: 15 residues. The V end lost 5 bases, the J end lost 0 bases, and 14 bases lay between the germline ends. Looked up from germline, CDR1 is MNHNY and CDR2 is SVGAGI (reference sequence).